The 17 T cell receptor beta chains below all came from one sample that was sequenced in a study of blood T cell repertoires in COVID-19. Using immunoSEQ multiplex PCR, the repertoire was profiled, and TCRdb retains in-frame clones only, with some absent. The sample contains 170,000 or so clones, about four fifths of which appear only once. Sequencing was performed on peripheral blood. These receptors were collected from a man between 65 and 85 years old with active or convalescent COVID-19.

About this clone: Other DNA sequences in the same sample also yield this CDR3. CDR3 coding DNA: TGTGCCAGCAGTTACCCAGGGGCTGGAAACACCATATATTTT. Translation gives CASSYPGAGNTIYF. This chain links TRBV6-5 with TRBJ1-3, with D maybe TRBD1 (6 bases). Germline assignment: CDR1 MNHEY and CDR2 SVGAGI. With 2 bases removed from V and 2 bases from J, the gap between germline ends came to 7 bases. This CDR3 is 14 amino acids long.

In this sample, this clone turned up a few times. The CDR3 loop is CASSELSGGPVRNSPLHF. In DNA, the CDR3 is TGTGCCAGCAGTGAATTATCGGGGGGCCCTGTCCGAAATTCACCCCTCCACTTT. J is TRBJ1-6 and V is TRBV6-1; weak D call: TRBD1 (6 bases). V was trimmed by 2 bases and J by 7 bases, leaving 21 bases between them. The CDR3 runs to 18 residues. Germline V lookup: CDR1 MNHNS, CDR2 SASEGT.

The genes are TRBV11-2 and TRBJ1-1; TRBD1 aligns across 7 bases. Germline assignment: CDR1 SGHAT and CDR2 FQNNGV. V trimming: 5 bases; J trimming: 2 bases; junction bases outside the gene matches: 14. The CDR3 runs 17 residues. The CDR3: CASSPINSGTANTEAFF. The CDR3 coding sequence is TGTGCCAGCAGCCCAATCAATTCAGGGACAGCTAACACTGAAGCTTTCTTT.

This clone was counted a few times. The rearrangement links TRBV30 to TRBJ1-2; TRBD1 agrees at 7 bases. Trimming at V came to 3 bases and at J to 2 bases, leaving 9 bases not matched to a gene. Germline V gene sequence: CDR1 GTSNPN, CDR2 SVGIG (reference sequence). This CDR3 spans 15 amino acids. In DNA form, the CDR3 reads TGTGCCTGGAGCCGAGAGACAGGGCCAAACTATGGCTACACCTTC. Translating it yields CAWSRETGPNYGYTF.

This chain uses TRBV5-8 with TRBJ1-1, with D maybe TRBD1 (5 bases). Per the germline V gene, CDR1 is SGHTS and CDR2 is YDEGEE. The CDR3 has 15 amino acids. V dropped 0 bases and J dropped 5 bases, with 14 bases sitting between them. The CDR3 region has the DNA TGTGCCAGCAGCTTGGAATTCGGGGGTGGGACTGAAGCTTTCTTT. This translates into CASSLEFGGGTEAFF.

The rearrangement uses TRBV19 and TRBJ1-2, with D maybe TRBD1 (5 bases). The CDR3 runs 15 residues. V gave up 6 bases and J gave up 4 bases, with 18 bases separating them. Germline CDR1 reads LNHDA; CDR2 reads SQIVND (reference sequence). CDR3: CASSPNTGDVYGYTF. The CDR3 coding sequence is TGTGCCAGTAGCCCCAACACAGGAGATGTCTATGGCTACACCTTC.

V gene TRBV5-1 combines with J gene TRBJ2-7; D not certain. Between the trimmed V and J ends, which lost 0 bases and 4 bases, there was a span of 11 bases. The CDR3 is 14 residues long. CDR1 is SGHRS and CDR2 is YFSETQ in the germline V gene. CDR3 region: CASSLETENYEQYF. In DNA form, the CDR3 reads TGCGCCAGCAGCTTGGAAACAGAGAATTACGAGCAGTACTTC.

The CDR3 DNA reads as TGCGCCAGTGCAACACGGACTAGCGGGAGTCGGGCCACAGATACGCAGTATTTT. Protein: CASATRTSGSRATDTQYF. The chain links TRBV5-1 to TRBJ2-3; 13 bases fit TRBD2. V was clipped by 8 bases and J by 2 bases; unmatched bases: 14. This CDR3 comprises 18 residues. Germline values: CDR1 SGHRS, CDR2 YFSETQ.

V usage is TRBV30 and J usage is TRBJ1-2; no clear D gene. CDR1 is GTSNPN and CDR2 is SVGIG in the germline V gene (reference sequence). The CDR3 is 13 residues long. Trimming took 0 bases from V and 5 from J, leaving 10 bases between them. The CDR3 region is CAWSVSQQYGYTF. CDR3 nucleotide sequence: TGTGCCTGGAGTGTTAGTCAACAGTATGGCTACACCTTC.

V gene TRBV29-1 combines with J gene TRBJ2-5; TRBD2 aligns across 11 bases. Unmatched junction bases numbered 14, after V lost 7 bases and J lost 7 bases. Germline lookup yields CDR1 SQVTM and CDR2 ANQGSEA. The length of the CDR3 is 15 residues. CDR3 loop: CSGIWLAGGMGTQYF. The CDR3 coding sequence is TGCAGCGGCATTTGGCTAGCGGGGGGCATGGGGACCCAGTACTTC. The full variable domain, rest sourced from reference TRBV29-1 and TRBJ2-5, is SAVISQKPSRDICQRGTSLTIQCQVDSQVTMMFWYRQQPGQSLTLIATANQGSEATYESGFVIDKFPISRPNLTFSTLTVSNMSPEDSSIYLCSGIWLAGGMGTQYFGPGTRLLVL.

This rearrangement joins TRBV19 to TRBJ2-5; TRBD2 matches 7 bases. CDR3 length equals 15 residues. After removal of 6 bases from V and 5 bases from J, the junction contained 12 bases not matched to a gene. Germline V lookup: CDR1 LNHDA, CDR2 SQIVND (reference sequence). CDR3 sequence reads: CASSEKRGPGETQYF. As DNA, the CDR3 is TGTGCCAGTAGCGAAAAGCGGGGACCGGGGGAGACCCAGTACTTC. Looking up the rest from reference TRBV19 and TRBJ2-5 gives the full variable domain: DGGITQSPKYLFRKEGQNVTLSCEQNLNHDAMYWYRQDPGQGLRLIYYSQIVNDFQKGDIAEGYSVSREKKESFPLTVTSAQKNPTAFYLCASSEKRGPGETQYFGPGTRLLVL.

This chain connects TRBV5-4 to TRBJ2-5; 8 nucleotides align to TRBD2. This CDR3 spans 14 amino acids. Per the germline V gene, CDR1 is SGHNT and CDR2 is YYREEE (reference sequence). The V gene end was trimmed by 2 bases and the J gene end by 5 bases; junction bases not matched to a gene: 5. CDR3 residues: CASSLAAGDETQYF. The CDR3 DNA reads TGTGCCAGCAGCTTAGCAGCGGGAGATGAGACCCAGTACTTC.

The rearrangement uses TRBV29-1 and TRBJ2-1; 7 nucleotides agree with TRBD2. This CDR3 region has 15 residues. The germline gives CDR1 SQVTM, CDR2 ANQGSEA. V was clipped by 3 bases and J by 1 base; unmatched bases: 6. CDR3 in DNA: TGCAGCGTTGAGGAAGCGGGGCTATCCTACAATGAGCAGTTCTTC. Translation: CSVEEAGLSYNEQFF.

This chain joins TRBV5-1 and TRBJ1-1, with D possibly being TRBD1 (5 bases). Trimming shortened V by 3 bases and J by 2 bases, and 14 bases separated the two germline ends. Germline CDR1 reads SGHRS; CDR2 reads YFSETQ. There are 15 residues in the CDR3. In DNA form, the CDR3 reads TGCGCCAGCAGCTCGACAGCCGGACACAACACTGAAGCTTTCTTT. It is translated as CASSSTAGHNTEAFF.

The chain has TRBV18 and TRBJ1-6; D is perhaps TRBD1 (5 bases). This CDR3 has 16 amino acids. Germline assignment: CDR1 KGHSH and CDR2 LQKENI. Between the trimmed V and J ends, which lost 3 bases and 10 bases, there was a span of 19 bases. Written as DNA, the CDR3 is TGTGCCAGCTCACCGACAGCCCCCCCGGGTGAATCACCCCTCCACTTT. Translated, it gives CASSPTAPPGESPLHF.

Concerning this clone: Mismatch with germline at one junction end may stem from a read error. This sample also contains other DNA sequences that code for the same CDR3. The V call is TRBV7-3, the J call TRBJ2-2; 8 bases fit TRBD2. The CDR3 consists of 16 residues. CDR1 and CDR2 (germline): SGHTA, FQGTGA. CDR3: CASSPSAGGNTGELFF. The CDR3 bases are TGCGCCAGCAGCCCTTCTGCGGGGGGGAACACCGGGGAGCTGTTTTTT.

The chain combines TRBV9 with TRBJ1-1; TRBD1 is a possible D gene (6 bases). The germline V gene has CDR1 SGDLS and CDR2 YYNGEE. Trimming removed 2 bases at V and 0 bases at J, with 11 bases between. CDR3 length equals 15 residues. CDR3 protein: CASSVAGDMNTEAFF. The CDR3 nucleotides read TGTGCCAGCAGCGTTGCGGGGGACATGAACACTGAAGCTTTCTTT.